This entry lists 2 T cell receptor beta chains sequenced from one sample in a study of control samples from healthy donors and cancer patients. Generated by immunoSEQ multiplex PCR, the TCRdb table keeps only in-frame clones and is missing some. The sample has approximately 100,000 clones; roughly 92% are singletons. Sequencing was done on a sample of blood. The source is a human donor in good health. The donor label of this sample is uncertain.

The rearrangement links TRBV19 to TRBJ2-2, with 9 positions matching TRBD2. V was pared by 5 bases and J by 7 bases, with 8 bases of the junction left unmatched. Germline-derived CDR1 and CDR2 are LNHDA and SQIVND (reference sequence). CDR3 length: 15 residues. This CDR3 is CASSRRGGFGGELFF. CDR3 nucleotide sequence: TGTGCCAGTAGTCGGCGGGGGGGCTTCGGCGGGGAGCTGTTTTTT.

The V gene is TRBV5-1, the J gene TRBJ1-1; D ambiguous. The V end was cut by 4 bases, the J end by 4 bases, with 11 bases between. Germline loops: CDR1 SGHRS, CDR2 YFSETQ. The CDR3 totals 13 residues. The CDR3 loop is CASSREGSTEAFF. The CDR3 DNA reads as TGCGCCAGCAGCCGAGAGGGTAGCACTGAAGCTTTCTTT.